Below are 22 T cell receptor beta chains sequenced from a single sample in a study of blood T cell repertoires in COVID-19. Libraries were prepared by immunoSEQ multiplex PCR; TCRdb keeps only in-frame clonotypes and omits some of them. The sample has about 160,000 clones, 70% to 90% seen once. The sequenced sample consisted of peripheral blood. The receptors stem from a human donor in a cohort sampled during active COVID-19.

The chain combines TRBV3-1 (or the pseudogene TRBV3-2) with TRBJ1-5; D remains unclear. Between the trimmed V and J ends, which lost 1 base and 5 bases, there was a span of 12 bases. The CDR3 is made up of 15 amino acids. CDR1 is LGHDT and CDR2 is YNNKEL in the germline V gene (reference sequence). The CDR3 nucleotides read TGTGCCAGCAGCCAAGGCGGGGATCGGGATCAGCCCCAGCATTTT. Its translation: CASSQGGDRDQPQHF.

The gene calls are TRBV9 and TRBJ2-3; TRBD2 agrees at 10 bases. Unmatched junction bases numbered 12, after V lost 5 bases and J lost 3 bases. This CDR3 comprises 17 residues. Germline CDR1 SGDLS, CDR2 YYNGEE. CDR3 protein: CASSIQAGGSSTDTQYF. The CDR3 region has the DNA TGTGCCAGCAGTATCCAAGCGGGGGGGTCCTCTACAGATACGCAGTATTTT.

V gene TRBV18 combines with J gene TRBJ2-1; 8 bases align to TRBD1. The ends lost 3 bases at V and 14 bases at J; junction bases unmatched: 12. The CDR3 runs to 14 residues. CDR1 and CDR2 (germline): KGHSH, LQKENI. The CDR3 nucleotides are TGTGCCAGCTCACCCGACAGGGGCGTAAACAGGGAGTTCTTC. This encodes CASSPDRGVNREFF.

The chain is built from TRBV7-6 and TRBJ2-1; D is unresolved. CDR3 length equals 16 residues. V was trimmed by 1 base and J by 0 bases, leaving 10 bases between them. Per germline, CDR1 SGHVS and CDR2 FNYEAQ. CDR3 sequence: CASSLDPPSSYNEQFF. The CDR3 DNA reads as TGTGCCAGCAGCTTAGACCCACCGAGCTCCTACAATGAGCAGTTCTTC.

The chain uses TRBV5-4 and TRBJ2-1; TRBD2 agrees at 9 bases. After removal of 0 bases from V and 10 bases from J, the junction contained 11 bases not matched to a gene. The V gene's germline CDR1 is SGHNT and CDR2 YYREEE (reference sequence). This CDR3 region has 16 residues. The CDR3 reads CASSLGTSGGRREQFF. The DNA of the CDR3 is TGTGCCAGCAGCTTGGGGACCAGCGGGGGGCGGAGAGAGCAGTTCTTC. Together with reference TRBV5-4 and TRBJ2-1, the CDR3 gives the full variable domain: ETGVTQSPTHLIKTRGQQVTLRCSSQSGHNTVSWYQQALGQGPQFIFQYYREEENGRGNFPPRFSGLQFPNYSSELNVNALELDDSALYLCASSLGTSGGRREQFFGPGTRLTVL.

The rearrangement uses TRBV5-1 and TRBJ2-2, with 8 bases that match TRBD2. The ends lost 2 bases at V and 1 base at J; junction bases unmatched: 7. The germline V gene encodes CDR1 SGHRS and CDR2 YFSETQ. This CDR3 has 17 residues. CDR3 in amino acids: CASSLRGGLLNTGELFF. As DNA, the CDR3 is TGCGCCAGCAGCTTACGCGGGGGGTTATTGAACACCGGGGAGCTGTTTTTT. Combining the CDR3 with reference TRBV5-1 and TRBJ2-2 gives the whole variable domain KAGVTQTPRYLIKTRGQQVTLSCSPISGHRSVSWYQQTPGQGLQFLFEYFSETQRNKGNFPGRFSGRQFSNSRSEMNVSTLELGDSALYLCASSLRGGLLNTGELFFGEGSRLTVL.

The chain joins TRBV4-1 to TRBJ2-5; 8 positions agree with TRBD2. Trimming removed 0 bases from V and 1 base from J; junction bases left unmatched: 16. This CDR3 is 20 amino acids long. Per the germline V gene, CDR1 is MGHRA and CDR2 is YSYEKL. CDR3 sequence: CASSQDLGGGTTSAQETQYF. CDR3 sequence (DNA): TGCGCCAGCAGCCAAGATCTTGGCGGGGGGACCACCTCCGCCCAAGAGACCCAGTACTTC.

Written as DNA, the CDR3 is TGTGCCAGCAGCGTAGGTCGGGACACTGAAGCTTTCTTT. Translating gives CASSVGRDTEAFF. The chain couples TRBV9 to TRBJ1-1; D call uncertain. With 0 bases removed from V and 3 bases from J, the gap between germline ends came to 6 bases. The CDR3 extends over 13 amino acids. Germline CDR1 and CDR2: SGDLS and YYNGEE.

The rearrangement joins TRBV30 to TRBJ2-1, with 8 bases that match TRBD2. CDR3 length: 13 amino acids. Looked up from germline, CDR1 is GTSNPN and CDR2 is SVGIG (reference sequence). With V trimmed by 6 bases and J by 6 bases, 7 bases remained unmatched. The DNA of the CDR3 is TGTGCCTGCACAGCGGGAGCGAGCAATGAGCAGTTCTTC. Translating it yields CACTAGASNEQFF.

As DNA, the CDR3 is TGTGCCAGCAGCTCCTCTGAGGGCTATGGCTACACCTTC. Amino acids: CASSSSEGYGYTF. The chain employs TRBV9 and TRBJ1-2, with no clear D. The germline gives CDR1 SGDLS, CDR2 YYNGEE. The CDR3 contains 13 residues. Trimming stripped 4 bases from V and 4 bases from J, with 11 bases between. The entire variable domain, with the rest obtained from reference TRBV9 and TRBJ1-2, is as follows: DSGVTQTPKHLITATGQRVTLRCSPRSGDLSVYWYQQSLDQGLQFLIQYYNGEERAKGNILERFSAQQFPDLHSELNLSSLELGDSALYFCASSSSEGYGYTFGSGTRLTVV.

This clone was detected ten times or more. The rearrangement joins TRBV28 to TRBJ1-4; 7 positions agree with TRBD1. Germline loops: CDR1 MDHEN, CDR2 SYDVKM. This CDR3 is 15 amino acids long. V lost 4 bases, J lost 2 bases, and 4 bases stayed unmatched. CDR3 amino acids: CASSSEGATNEKLFF. The CDR3 bases are TGTGCCAGCAGTTCTGAGGGGGCGACTAATGAAAAACTGTTTTTT.

The chain joins TRBV6-2 or TRBV6-3 to TRBJ2-3; 11 nucleotides agree with TRBD2. The CDR3 is 19 residues long. The germline V gene has CDR1 MNHEY and CDR2 SVGEGT. Unmatched junction bases numbered 12, after V lost 0 bases and J lost 4 bases. DNA for the CDR3: TGTGCCAGCAGTTACTCCAGTCTCACTAGCGGGAGTAGGTCAGATACGCAGTATTTT. Its translation is CASSYSSLTSGSRSDTQYF.

V and J are TRBV5-4 and TRBJ1-6; no firm D call. CDR3 length: 14 residues. V was trimmed by 0 bases and J by 14 bases, leaving 15 bases between them. Germline V lookup: CDR1 SGHNT, CDR2 YYREEE (reference sequence). The chain's CDR3 is CASSLAQDPWALHF. In DNA form, the CDR3 reads TGTGCCAGCAGCTTGGCTCAGGATCCCTGGGCCCTCCACTTT. Variable domain in full (rest from reference TRBV5-4 and TRBJ1-6): ETGVTQSPTHLIKTRGQQVTLRCSSQSGHNTVSWYQQALGQGPQFIFQYYREEENGRGNFPPRFSGLQFPNYSSELNVNALELDDSALYLCASSLAQDPWALHFGNGTRLTVT.

This chain uses TRBV30 with TRBJ1-1; 9 positions agree with TRBD1. V lost 3 bases to trimming and J lost 4 bases; unmatched junction nucleotides: 9. Germline lookup yields CDR1 GTSNPN and CDR2 SVGIG (reference sequence). The CDR3 is 15 residues long. CDR3 DNA sequence: TGTGCCTGGAGCGAACAGGGGGCAACGGGCACTGAAGCTTTCTTT. This encodes CAWSEQGATGTEAFF.

The V call is TRBV7-2, the J call TRBJ2-7, with TRBD1 identical over 10 bases. The V and J ends lost 5 bases and 6 bases, in that order; junction bases with no gene match: 10. The germline CDR1 and CDR2 sequences are SGHTA and FQGNSA. The CDR3 is made up of 15 amino acids. Here the CDR3 DNA reads TGTGCCAGCAGCCCAGCTAGACAGGGGGCGACCGAGCAGTACTTC. This codes for CASSPARQGATEQYF.

The CDR3 is CASSYSGVTEAFF. CDR3 in DNA: TGTGCCAGCAGTTACTCCGGGGTCACTGAAGCTTTCTTT. The gene calls are TRBV6-5 and TRBJ1-1; D is ambiguous. CDR1 is MNHEY, CDR2 SVGAGI, per germline. Trimming removed 0 bases at V and 4 bases at J, with 6 bases between. This CDR3 comprises 13 residues.

The chain has TRBV20-1 and TRBJ1-5; TRBD1 aligns across 8 bases. The CDR3 runs to 15 residues. Germline-derived CDR1 and CDR2 are DFQATT and SNEGSKA (reference sequence). The V segment lost 6 bases and the J segment 2 bases; nucleotides outside the gene matches: 9. CDR3 sequence (DNA): TGCAGTGCCAGTACAGGGGGAGCAGGCAATCAGCCCCAGCATTTT. Protein: CSASTGGAGNQPQHF.

This clone was recorded many times. The chain joins TRBV19 to TRBJ2-7; the match to TRBD1 covers 7 bases. This CDR3 spans 14 amino acids. The germline V gene encodes CDR1 LNHDA and CDR2 SQIVND (reference sequence). The ends lost 4 bases at V and 5 bases at J; junction bases unmatched: 8. The CDR3 sequence is CASSKLDRDDEQYF. CDR3 DNA sequence: TGTGCCAGTAGTAAACTCGACAGGGACGACGAGCAGTACTTC.

The CDR3 region has the DNA TGTGCCAGCAGTTTACCTGACTGGCAAGGAACCCAGTACTTC. Translating it yields CASSLPDWQGTQYF. The genes are TRBV27 and TRBJ2-5; D is unresolved. Germline values: CDR1 MNHEY, CDR2 SMNVEV (reference sequence). V was pared by 2 bases and J by 8 bases, with 15 bases between. The CDR3 runs 14 residues.

The chain carries TRBV5-6 and TRBJ1-1; TRBD1 is a possible D gene (6 bases). The CDR3 totals 15 residues. V lost 0 bases and J 5 bases, leaving 14 bases between the germline ends. Germline V CDR1 and CDR2: SGHDT, YYEEEE. CDR3 sequence reads: CASSLVGGTQTEAFF. DNA for the CDR3: TGTGCCAGCAGCTTGGTTGGTGGGACACAAACTGAAGCTTTCTTT.

This chain links TRBV18 with TRBJ2-7; TRBD2 matches at 11 bases. V lost 3 bases and J lost 2; bases outside the gene matches: 3. CDR1 is KGHSH and CDR2 is LQKENI in the germline V gene. This CDR3 region has 15 residues. The CDR3 sequence: CASSPGLADAYEQYF. CDR3 in DNA: TGTGCCAGCTCACCGGGACTAGCGGACGCCTACGAGCAGTACTTC.

The chain has TRBV27 and TRBJ1-5, with D perhaps matching TRBD1 (6 bases). Germline CDR1 reads MNHEY; CDR2 reads SMNVEV (reference sequence). The CDR3 is 15 residues long. Deletions cut 2 bases from V and 6 bases from J, with 14 bases between. CDR3 sequence: CASSLRARGPQPQHF. CDR3 nucleotide sequence: TGTGCCAGCAGTTTACGGGCCAGGGGCCCTCAGCCCCAGCATTTT.